The entry below describes one T cell receptor (beta chain). What it binds is unknown. Unique molecular identifiers featured in how the TCRbeta library was prepared. Via MiXCR, TCRdb re-called the PCR reads, giving one row per CDR3 protein. The sample contains around 450,000 distinct CDR3 sequences, around 15% of which appear only once. V was cut by 2 bases and J by 0 bases, with 15 bases left in between. The CDR3 covers 16 residues. Germline assignment: CDR1 SGHRS and CDR2 YFSETQ. This sample is drawn from a study of T-cell reconstitution after alpha-beta-depleted transplantation in children. Findings and limits, study-wide: Where some patients showed high TCRbeta diversity at day 60, it came from recipient T cells and thymic progenitors that had survived.

V usage is TRBV5-1 and J usage is TRBJ2-7, with TRBD2 as a possible D gene (5 bases). The receptor comes from a boy under three years old who had a stem cell transplant for Wiskott-Aldrich syndrome, so the T cells may come from the graft donor. Sequenced material: PBMCs, mostly from graft donor cells, taken 360 days after TCRalphabeta/CD19-depleted stem cell transplant. The DNA of the CDR3 is TGCGCCAGCAGCTTTGACGGACGGGGAAGCTCCTACGAGCAGTACTTC. Amino acid sequence: CASSFDGRGSSYEQYF.